A selection of T cell receptor beta chains follows, all from one sample in a study of T cell responses to AZD1222 COVID-19 vaccine. The table came from immunoSEQ multiplex PCR; TCRdb's copy has only in-frame clones and leaves some out. The repertoire holds around 120,000 clones, with nearly 90% as singletons. The material sequenced was peripheral blood, taken on day 0 of AZD1222 vaccination. Receptors originate from an adult in good health. CDR3s include the opening cysteine and the closing phenylalanine or tryptophan. D genes are given only for firm matches. Size tells how often a clone was seen (once, few, many) or the class of an expanded clone, and some rows leave it out.

V,D,J,length,size,CDR3,DNA
TRBV6-5,-,TRBJ1-5,14,-,CASDDFGYNQPQHF,TGTGCCAGCGACGACTTTGGATACAATCAGCCCCAGCATTTT
TRBV7-6,TRBD2,TRBJ2-7,15,-,CASSLASGSGSEQYF,TGTGCCAGCAGCTTAGCCAGCGGGAGCGGGAGCGAGCAGTACTTC
TRBV7-8,-,TRBJ1-4,16,once,CASSLFPDATNEKLFF,TGTGCCAGCAGCTTATTTCCAGATGCAACTAATGAAAAACTGTTTTTT
TRBV3-1/TRBV3-2,TRBD2,TRBJ2-7,16,-,CASSPRIAGGPYEQYF,TGTGCCAGCAGCCCTCGAATAGCGGGGGGCCCCTACGAGCAGTACTTC
TRBV7-2,-,TRBJ1-2,14,-,CASSSGQSNYGYTF,TGTGCCAGCAGCTCCGGACAGTCTAACTATGGCTACACCTTC
TRBV5-1,-,TRBJ1-2,12,-,CASSSQGRGYTF,TGCGCCAGCAGCTCACAGGGAAGGGGCTACACCTTC
TRBV6-6,-,TRBJ1-1,16,-,CASSYVSHRLDTEAFF,TGTGCCAGCAGTTACGTTAGTCACAGGCTGGACACTGAAGCTTTCTTT
TRBV10-3,-,TRBJ2-1,15,-,CAISEVRPSYNEQFF,TGTGCCATCAGTGAGGTACGTCCCTCCTACAATGAGCAGTTCTTC
TRBV12-3/TRBV12-4,-,TRBJ1-6,12,-,CASSRANSPLHF,TGTGCCAGCAGCCGCGCCAATTCACCCCTCCACTTT
TRBV4-2,-,TRBJ2-2,15,-,CASSQVLWRAGELFF,TGTGCCAGCAGCCAAGTTCTTTGGAGGGCCGGGGAGCTGTTTTTT
TRBV7-9,TRBD1,TRBJ1-5,17,-,CASSALDRGKENQPQHF,TGTGCCAGCAGCGCCTTGGACAGGGGTAAGGAGAATCAGCCCCAGCATTTT
TRBV6-1,TRBD2,TRBJ2-7,18,-,CASSEWPSGGLSSYEQYF,TGTGCCAGCAGTGAATGGCCTAGCGGGGGCCTAAGCTCCTACGAGCAGTACTTC
TRBV13,TRBD1,TRBJ1-5,14,-,CASSRGAGGQPQHF,TGTGCCAGCAGCCGCGGGGCAGGGGGTCAGCCCCAGCATTTT
TRBV28,-,TRBJ1-3,10,-,CASSSLTIYF,TGTGCCAGCAGCTCCCTCACCATATATTTT
TRBV5-5,-,TRBJ2-3,15,-,CASSFGPPETDTQYF,TGTGCCAGCAGCTTTGGACCACCTGAGACAGATACGCAGTATTTT
TRBV12-3/TRBV12-4,-,TRBJ2-5,12,once,CASRGVGETQYF,TGTGCCAGCAGGGGGGTGGGGGAGACCCAGTACTTC
TRBV19,TRBD2,TRBJ2-1,15,-,CASNTGTSGSNEQFF,TGTGCCAGTAATACGGGGACTAGCGGGTCCAATGAGCAGTTCTTC
TRBV13,-,TRBJ2-3,17,-,CASSLVLTGPNTDTQYF,TGTGCCAGCAGCTTAGTTTTGACTGGTCCAAATACAGATACGCAGTATTTT
TRBV5-1,-,TRBJ2-3,16,-,CASSLALGGPTDTQYF,TGCGCCAGCAGCTTGGCCTTGGGCGGACCCACAGATACGCAGTATTTT
TRBV30,-,TRBJ2-3,13,-,CAWSVGPGDTQYF,TGTGCCTGGAGTGTAGGCCCGGGGGATACGCAGTATTTT
TRBV7-2,-,TRBJ1-4,15,-,CASSLASGSGEKLFF,TGTGCCAGCAGCTTAGCGTCAGGCAGTGGGGAAAAACTGTTTTTT
TRBV12-3/TRBV12-4,-,TRBJ1-1,12,-,CASSSEDTEAFF,TGTGCCAGCAGCTCCGAGGACACTGAAGCTTTCTTT
TRBV7-8,-,TRBJ2-7,17,-,CASSLSVGVGGPREQYF,TGTGCCAGCAGCTTAAGTGTGGGGGTAGGAGGGCCTAGGGAGCAGTACTTC
TRBV19,-,TRBJ2-7,14,few,CASSARDGSYEQYF,TGTGCCAGTAGTGCCCGGGACGGCTCCTACGAGCAGTACTTC
TRBV3-1/TRBV3-2,TRBD1,TRBJ1-5,13,-,CASSRGQDQPQHF,TGTGCCAGCAGCAGGGGGCAGGATCAGCCCCAGCATTTT
TRBV5-1,TRBD1,TRBJ1-2,15,-,CASSLAKDRAYGYTF,TGCGCCAGCAGCTTGGCCAAGGACAGGGCCTATGGCTACACCTTC
TRBV30,-,TRBJ1-2,13,-,CAWSVQSSGGYTF,TGTGCCTGGAGTGTACAATCCTCGGGTGGCTACACCTTC
TRBV18,TRBD2,TRBJ2-3,15,-,CASQGTSGNTDTQYF,TGTGCCAGCCAGGGGACTAGCGGGAATACAGATACGCAGTATTTT
TRBV9,-,TRBJ1-1,13,-,CASTEGENTEAFF,TGTGCCAGCACCGAAGGGGAAAACACTGAAGCTTTCTTT
TRBV19,-,TRBJ1-5,15,-,CASSLGGLSNQPQHF,TGTGCCAGTAGTTTGGGGGGGCTAAGCAATCAGCCCCAGCATTTT
TRBV18,-,TRBJ2-3,16,-,CASSPITGVPTDTQYF,TGTGCCAGCTCACCTATTACGGGGGTTCCCACAGATACGCAGTATTTT
TRBV28,-,TRBJ2-2,17,-,CASSLVVIIGVTGELFF,TGTGCCAGCAGTTTAGTCGTCATAATCGGGGTGACCGGGGAGCTGTTTTTT
TRBV10-2,-,TRBJ1-6,12,-,CASSAGVSPLHF,TGCGCCAGCAGCGCAGGGGTCTCACCCCTCCACTTT
TRBV2,-,TRBJ2-7,13,few,CASNQVDIYEQYF,TGTGCCAGCAACCAGGTCGATATCTACGAGCAGTACTTC
TRBV6-2/TRBV6-3,-,TRBJ2-5,13,once,CASSYLYQETQYF,TGTGCCAGCAGTTACCTGTACCAAGAGACCCAGTACTTC
TRBV5-1,-,TRBJ2-7,15,-,CASSLDASLAYEQYF,TGCGCCAGCAGCTTGGACGCGTCACTCGCCTACGAGCAGTACTTC
TRBV9,TRBD1,TRBJ1-4,15,-,CASSVGQGGVEKLFF,TGTGCCAGCAGCGTCGGACAGGGAGGAGTCGAAAAACTGTTTTTT
TRBV3-1/TRBV3-2,-,TRBJ2-7,13,-,CASSQVGFHEQYF,TGTGCCAGCAGCCAAGTGGGTTTCCACGAGCAGTACTTC
TRBV6-5,-,TRBJ1-5,14,-,CASSYAGGRQPQHF,TGTGCCAGCAGTTACGCGGGGGGGAGACAGCCCCAGCATTTT
TRBV4-1,-,TRBJ2-1,15,-,CASSQNTPGPREQFF,TGCGCCAGCAGCCAAAACACCCCGGGACCCCGTGAGCAGTTCTTC
TRBV7-8,TRBD2,TRBJ2-2,17,-,CASSLGSGGYRAGELFF,TGTGCCAGCAGCTTAGGTTCCGGGGGGTATAGGGCCGGGGAGCTGTTTTTT
TRBV30,-,TRBJ2-7,12,-,CAWSAGAYEQYF,TGTGCCTGGAGTGCCGGGGCCTACGAGCAGTACTTC
TRBV6-5,-,TRBJ1-5,15,-,CATVDTGDSNQPQHF,TGTGCCACGGTAGACACCGGGGACAGCAATCAGCCCCAGCATTTT
TRBV12-3/TRBV12-4,-,TRBJ1-2,13,-,CASSLVANYGYTF,TGTGCCAGCAGTTTAGTAGCTAACTATGGCTACACCTTC
TRBV5-6,-,TRBJ2-1,11,-,CASRSVGEQFF,TGTGCCAGCAGATCCGTGGGTGAGCAGTTCTTC
TRBV29-1,TRBD1,TRBJ1-2,14,-,CSAGRTGGDYGYTF,TGCAGCGCTGGACGGACAGGGGGGGACTATGGCTACACCTTC
TRBV10-3,-,TRBJ1-5,17,-,CATAPSGQFRGNQPQHF,TGTGCCACCGCTCCGTCGGGGCAATTTAGAGGCAATCAGCCCCAGCATTTT
TRBV19,-,TRBJ1-6,15,-,CASSITRGPDSPLHF,TGTGCCAGTAGTATAACGAGAGGGCCTGATTCACCCCTCCACTTT
TRBV6-1,-,TRBJ1-5,15,-,CASSDLFGAGQPQHF,TGTGCCAGCAGTGACCTCTTTGGGGCAGGTCAGCCCCAGCATTTT
TRBV5-1,TRBD1,TRBJ2-5,14,-,CASSWDSQAETQYF,TGCGCCAGCAGCTGGGACAGTCAGGCGGAGACCCAGTACTTC
TRBV19,-,TRBJ1-5,13,-,CASRGLGGQPQHF,TGTGCCAGTAGGGGACTAGGGGGTCAGCCCCAGCATTTT
TRBV6-5,TRBD1,TRBJ2-7,15,-,CASSSAGTGGYEQYF,TGTGCCAGCAGTTCCGCCGGGACAGGGGGCTACGAGCAGTACTTC
TRBV5-6,TRBD2,TRBJ2-7,13,-,CASSFRGDYEQYF,TGTGCCAGCAGCTTCCGGGGGGACTACGAGCAGTACTTC
TRBV2,TRBD2,TRBJ2-5,15,-,CASREQSGIGETQYF,TGTGCCAGCAGGGAACAGAGCGGGATCGGAGAGACCCAGTACTTC
TRBV18,-,TRBJ2-2,14,few,CASSRGRNTGELFF,TGTGCCAGCTCACGAGGACGTAACACCGGGGAGCTGTTTTTT
TRBV9,-,TRBJ2-1,14,-,CASNGGTVYNEQFF,TGTGCCAGCAACGGCGGGACAGTTTACAATGAGCAGTTCTTC
TRBV2,TRBD1,TRBJ1-2,13,-,CASSLDRANGYTF,TGTGCCAGCAGTCTGGACAGGGCAAATGGCTACACCTTC
TRBV5-8,-,TRBJ2-3,14,-,CASSFGLVTDTQYF,TGTGCCAGCAGCTTTGGGCTAGTGACAGATACGCAGTATTTT